One TCR beta chain is described in this entry. What it binds is not known. Primers included in the PCR were 60 Vbeta and 13 Jbeta primers. The method was immunoSEQ multiplex PCR; TCRdb's version includes in-frame clones alone and lacks a portion of them. The data hold fewer than 250,000 clones, with roughly 77% observed a single time. Germline assignment: CDR1 LNHNV and CDR2 YYDKDF (reference sequence). This CDR3 spans 20 amino acids. The V gene end was trimmed by 0 bases and the J gene end by 0 bases; junction bases not matched to a gene: 14. The data were taken from a study of cytomegalovirus exposure and HLA in healthy donors. The study's findings and limits: The classifier was said to identify cytomegalovirus status with high specificity and sensitivity. Certain indistinguishable V segments, among them TRBV6-2 and TRBV6-3, were excluded.

Material: PBMCs. This sequence joins TRBV15 and TRBJ2-7; 10 bases align to TRBD2. This TCR derives from a young man in good health and CMV-seropositive. For the CDR3, the DNA is TGTGCCACCAGCAGAGATTTTGGTGGGGATAGCGGGAGGAGCTCCTACGAGCAGTACTTC. Translated: CATSRDFGGDSGRSSYEQYF.